This T cell receptor (beta chain) was identified in a study of blood T cells in healthy people across ages. Using a J-beta primer mix together with a sample-barcoded 5' primer, a second PCR was run for roughly 7 to 11 cycles. TCRdb analysed the 5' RACE reads with MiXCR anew, one entry per CDR3 protein. The sample shows roughly 800,000 distinct CDR3 sequences, roughly 35% of them seen only once. The CDR3 is 13 amino acids. The V gene lost 10 bases and the J gene lost 10 bases, with 17 bases spanning the gap. The rearrangement links TRBV12-3 or TRBV12-4 to TRBJ1-6; the D gene is possibly TRBD1 (6 bases). Sequencing was done on a sample of blood. The source of this sequence is a man younger than 35 in good health. CDR3 nucleotides: TGTGCCATCGCACAGGGAGGGAACTCACCCCTCCACTTT. Translation: CAIAQGGNSPLHF.